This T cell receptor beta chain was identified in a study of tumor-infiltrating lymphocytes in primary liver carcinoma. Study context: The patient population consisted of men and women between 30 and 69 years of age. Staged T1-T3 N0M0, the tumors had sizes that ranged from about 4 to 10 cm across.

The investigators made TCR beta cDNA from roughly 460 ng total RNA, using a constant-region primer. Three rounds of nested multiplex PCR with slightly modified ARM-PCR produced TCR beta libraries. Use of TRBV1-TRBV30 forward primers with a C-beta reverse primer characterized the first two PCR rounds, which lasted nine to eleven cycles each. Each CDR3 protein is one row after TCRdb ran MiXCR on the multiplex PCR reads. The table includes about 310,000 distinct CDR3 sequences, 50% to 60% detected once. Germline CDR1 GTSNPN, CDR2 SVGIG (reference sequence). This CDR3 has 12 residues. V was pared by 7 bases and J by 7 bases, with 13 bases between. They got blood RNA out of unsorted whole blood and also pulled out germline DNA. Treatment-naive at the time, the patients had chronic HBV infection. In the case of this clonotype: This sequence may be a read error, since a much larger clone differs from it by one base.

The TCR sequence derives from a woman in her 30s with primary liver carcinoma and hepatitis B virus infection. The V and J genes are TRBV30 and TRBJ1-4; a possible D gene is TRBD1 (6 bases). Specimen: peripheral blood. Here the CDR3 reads CASDSETEKLFF. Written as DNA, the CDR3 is TGTGCCTCGGACAGTGAGACTGAAAAACTGTTTTTT.